This T cell receptor (beta chain) was recorded in a study of control samples from healthy donors and cancer patients. Produced via immunoSEQ multiplex PCR; TCRdb's table is partial and in-frame only. The data show about 130,000 clones, 90% seen once. V shed 8 bases, J shed 3 bases, and the junction held 2 bases outside the gene matches. This CDR3 has 12 amino acids. CDR1 WSHSY and CDR2 SAAADI come from the germline V gene. This TCR came from a man between 18 and 29 years old in good health. V gene TRBV10-2 combines with J gene TRBJ2-7; TRBD2 matches at 9 bases. The sample taken for sequencing was blood. In DNA form, the CDR3 reads TGCGCCAGCCGCGGGGGGGGCTACGAGCAGTACGTC. Translation: CASRGGGYEQYV.